The next 5 T cell receptor beta chains were all read from a single sample in a study of T cell responses to AZD1222 COVID-19 vaccine (TCRdb year 2021). Taken with the paper, the label for time point translates to: baseline before first vaccination. Receptor libraries were prepared by the immunoSEQ multiplex PCR assay. In its TCRdb copy, this immuneACCESS table keeps in-frame sequences only and misses some clones. Where compared with another copy, unresolved V genes explain less than half of these, and the others have no known cause. For this sample the table gives 100,000 to 120,000 clones, of which more than 75% were detected only once. About 2.5% of the sample is in the top ten clones. Sequencing was performed on peripheral blood, taken on day 0 of AZD1222 vaccination. The receptors stem from an adult in good health.

The V call is TRBV2, the J call TRBJ2-6, with D perhaps TRBD1 or TRBD2 (5 bases each). The germline V gene has CDR1 SNHLY and CDR2 FYNNEI. Trimming pared 10 bases from V and 0 bases from J, leaving 13 bases between. This CDR3 contains 15 residues. Here the CDR3 DNA reads TGTGCCACTAGGGACCCGAGCTCTGGGGCCAACGTCCTGACTTTC. It yields the protein CATRDPSSGANVLTF.

The rearrangement joins TRBV7-2 to TRBJ1-2; D remains unclear. Germline V lookup: CDR1 SGHTA, CDR2 FQGNSA. CDR3 length: 15 amino acids. Trimming removed 1 base at V and 4 bases at J, with 13 bases between. This chain's CDR3 is CASSLGAHSAYGYTF. Here the CDR3 DNA reads TGTGCCAGCAGCTTAGGGGCACATTCAGCCTATGGCTACACCTTC.

Turning to this clone: Other DNA variants within this sample encode the same CDR3. The rearrangement uses TRBV28 and TRBJ1-1; no definite D call. CDR3 length: 13 residues. Germline CDR1 and CDR2: MDHEN and SYDVKM. V was shortened by 2 bases and J by 3 bases, with 7 bases between the two germline ends. The CDR3 region has the DNA TGTGCCAGCAGTTTAGGGCGCGACACTGAAGCTTTCTTT. Its protein is CASSLGRDTEAFF.

The chain employs TRBV3-1 (or the pseudogene TRBV3-2) and TRBJ2-5; TRBD2 matches at 9 bases. The length of the CDR3 is 15 residues. V dropped 4 bases and J dropped 4; count of bases not matched to a gene: 7. Germline CDR1 is LGHDT and CDR2 is YNNKEL (reference sequence). CDR3 residues: CASSPRGGYRETQYF. CDR3 in DNA: TGTGCCAGCAGCCCGCGGGGGGGCTATAGAGAGACCCAGTACTTC.

The CDR3 DNA reads TGTGCCAGCAGGTCCACCGGGACTAGCGGCATCCAGGGGTCCTACGAGCAGTACTTC. Translated: CASRSTGTSGIQGSYEQYF. This chain joins TRBV3-1 (or the pseudogene TRBV3-2) and TRBJ2-7, with TRBD2 matching over 11 bases. After removal of 6 bases from V and 1 base from J, the junction contained 17 bases not matched to a gene. Germline V CDR1 and CDR2: LGHDT, YNNKEL (reference sequence). The CDR3 runs 19 residues.